This TCR beta chain originates from a study of blood T cell repertoires in COVID-19 (dated by TCRdb to about 2020). Concerning the study at large: Samples covering the acute and convalescent phases of COVID-19 were provided by collaborators in the United States, Italy and Spain. The prospective study material was composed of cDNA or gDNA derived from T cells, B-cell-depleted T cells, or PBMCs. The repertoires were made available in a free public database intended to serve as a resource for research on the immune response to SARS-CoV-2. Where HLA class I and class II types were available, the types were taken from metadata supplied by the sample provider, not from assay-based typing. A de-identified subject ID, COVID-19 status, age in years and sex were almost always included in the sample metadata. Samples came from the ongoing ImmuneRACE study (first 160 participants) plus 1,254 subjects from 6 global collaborators. Subjects who had been exposed to COVID-19, were actively infected with it, or had recovered from it provided the deeply sampled blood TCRbeta repertoires that made up the dataset.

As concerns this clone: There is no known antigen for this receptor. One base away there is no much larger clone; base qualities are not given.

The CDR1 and CDR2 encoded by the germline V gene are KGHSH and LQKENI. The CDR3 measures 15 amino acids from cysteine to phenylalanine. The kept DNA is CDR3 alone, 45 bases in frame from the first base. The V and J ends are trimmed by 4 bases and 0 bases, leaving 10 bases between them. The immunoSEQ Assay, a bias-controlled multiplex PCR, was used to amplify TCRbeta CDR3 regions from genomic DNA. As for how the authors treated the data: The number of nucleated cells in each sample was estimated by amplification of reference gene primers within the assay. To quantify the absolute abundance of each unique TCRbeta CDR3 rearrangement, sequence reads were collapsed and filtered. For each sample, productive Simpson clonality was calculated as the square root of Simpson's diversity index across productive rearrangements. TCRdb provides this immuneACCESS table in a form limited to in-frame rearrangements. Some clones are lacking; in checked studies, under half of them reflect an unresolved V gene, and why the rest are absent is not known. V, J and clone size reflect that table, while D and trimming were determined from the DNA. This sample has 85,000 to 110,000 clones in its table, and roughly nine tenths of those were observed once. The ten largest clones take up 17% of the sample.

Results and caveats for the whole study, not just this receptor: Clinical and demographic metadata were provided uncurated, with the amount varying by source and participant.

Each collaborating institution followed its own protocols to collect whole blood in K2EDTA tubes. For TCRbeta analysis, collaborators shipped samples in one of three forms: frozen whole blood, isolated PBMCs, or DNA extracted from either of those sample types. The sequencing sample was made of peripheral blood. In this chain, TRBV18 is recombined with TRBJ2-4; the D gene is perhaps TRBD1, on 6 matching bases. The clonotype was recovered from an elderly woman in a cohort sampled during active COVID-19. For the CDR3, the sequence is CASSRDTEAKNIQYF. At the DNA level, the sequence is TGTGCCAGCTCACGGGACACCGAAGCCAAAAACATTCAGTACTTC. The full variable domain, with segments outside the CDR3 supplied by the reference TRBV18 and TRBJ2-4 proteins, appears as NAGVMQNPRHLVRRRGQEARLRCSPMKGHSHVYWYRQLPEEGLKFMVYLQKENIIDESGMPKERFSAEFPKEGPSILRIQQVVRGDSAAYFCASSRDTEAKNIQYFGAGTRLSVL.